This T cell receptor beta chain is drawn from a study of cytomegalovirus exposure and HLA in healthy donors. Study-wide results and limits: Associated with HLA alleles at 0.05 false discovery rate in a later analysis were some 18,000 TCR beta sequences. What a later analysis showed was that several of the most significant clusters appeared linked to common viral pathogens. As a later analysis revealed, the rate of TCR association differed by HLA locus, with DRB1 most and HLA-C fewest. Researchers counted 164 TCR beta chains as cytomegalovirus-associated.

Germline trimming cut 3 bases from V and 5 bases from J; bases unmatched to any gene: 6. Per the germline V gene, CDR1 is MGHDK and CDR2 is SYGVNS. The CDR3 loop spans 14 amino acids. As concerns this clone: Its antigen remains unidentified.

Primers included in the PCR were 60 Vbeta and 13 Jbeta primers. The assay was immunoSEQ multiplex PCR, and TCRdb's table has in-frame clones only and misses some. Here the sample spans approximately 160,000 clones, approximately 67% being singletons. Sequenced input: PBMCs. The genes are TRBV25-1 and TRBJ2-5; 7 bases match TRBD2. This sequence was found in a woman younger than 35 in good health and CMV-seropositive. In DNA, the CDR3 is TGTGCCAGCAGTGAGGGGGGGGTGCGGGAGACCCAGTACTTC. It codes for CASSEGGVRETQYF.